This T cell receptor beta chain was obtained from a study of T cells in pancreatic ductal adenocarcinoma (TCRdb year 2017). Regarding the research as a whole: To learn about the adaptive T-cell response arising naturally, investigators profiled where tumor-infiltrating CD8+ T cells, together with suppressive cells, were located within resected pancreatic ductal adenocarcinoma, how abundant they were, and what qualities they showed.

The selected pancreatic ductal adenocarcinoma patients had received surgery without neoadjuvant therapy. Peripheral blood was collected in heparin tubes, from which PBMCs were isolated by histopaque density gradient and cryopreserved in around 9.2% DMSO. Using the DNeasy Blood and Tissue Kit with Proteinase K and RNase treatment, genomic DNA was extracted from roughly 7 PBMC and roughly 10 flash-frozen tumor specimens. For this clone: Its antigen is unknown. No base qualities exist here, and no much larger clone lies one base off it.

From its cysteine to its phenylalanine, the CDR3 spans 12 amino acids. Only the CDR3 portion is preserved as DNA: 36 bases, with reading frame beginning at the first base. The germline ends are 15 bases apart after V is trimmed by 8 bases and J by 7 bases. CDR1 is given as GTSNPN and CDR2 as SVGIG, both from the germline V gene (reference sequence). The paper as a whole reports these results and caveats: Compared with tumor samples, blood samples had more total productive templates and approximately 8.2-fold more unique clonotypes. Comparisons of clonality between tumor and blood may be biased because tumors are enriched in CD45RO+ effector T cells rather than naive T cells, which biases the comparison toward lower diversity. T-cell clonality showed no significant difference between tumor and blood, with a mean clonality of about 0.112 in tumors and about 0.07 in blood. Because most pancreatic cancer patients present with inoperable disease, the resected cohort was biased toward the minority with early-stage disease.

TCR beta CDR3 regions were amplified from genomic DNA using the immunoSEQ hsTCRB kit. High-throughput TRB CDR3 sequencing was performed on an Illumina HiSeq system. In the original analysis: The immunoSEQ software was used to analyze sequencing reads, and nonproductive sequences containing premature stops or frame-shifts were removed. Clonality of the repertoire was calculated as one minus the Shannon entropy normalized by log2 of the number of unique productive sequences. TCRdb mirrors the immuneACCESS table, restricted to in-frame sequences. Some clones are absent from its copies; in checked studies, under half trace to an unresolved V gene, and the reason for the others is unknown. That table gives V, J and clone size, and the DNA gave D and trimming. In this sample the table shows more than 85,000 clones, roughly 96% of which occur a single time. Less than 4% of the sample is in the top ten clones.

This TCR came from a human donor with pancreatic ductal adenocarcinoma. This sequence uses TRBV30 and TRBJ1-5; a tentative D call is TRBD1 (5 bases match). Sequencing input: PBMCs. In nucleotide form, the sequence is TGTGCCCTCGGGGGTAATAGCCAGCCCCAGCATTTT. The translation is CALGGNSQPQHF.